This TCR beta chain was recorded in a study of T cells in Graves' hyperthyroidism and ophthalmopathy. Study conclusions and caveats: Researchers report that a 13 V-J model separated ophthalmopathy from stable hyperthyroidism.

Remarks on this clonotype: What it recognizes is unknown.

The CDR3 runs to 16 residues. The germline V and J ends were trimmed by 6 bases and 1 base, with 18 bases remaining between them. CDR1 LGHDT and CDR2 YNNKEL come from the germline V gene (reference sequence). Using RNA transcripts as the source, TCR beta CDR3 regions were amplified. The HTBI primer set drove a first-round RT-PCR of the TCR CDR3. TCRdb ran MiXCR on the multiplex PCR reads and lists one entry per CDR3 protein. The sample lists 340,000 or so distinct CDR3 sequences; 18% were seen once. For the diagnoses, clinical symptoms, serum thyroxine and TRAb, thyroid ultrasound and orbital computed tomography were used.

The sample comprised blood. This clonotype originated in a woman aged 45-65 years with Graves' hyperthyroidism. J is TRBJ1-1 and V is TRBV3-1; possibly TRBD1 for D (5 bases). Written as DNA, the CDR3 is TGTGCCAGCAGGTACTCAGCGGGGCCGGGGAACACTGAAGCTTTCTTT. Translated, it gives CASRYSAGPGNTEAFF.